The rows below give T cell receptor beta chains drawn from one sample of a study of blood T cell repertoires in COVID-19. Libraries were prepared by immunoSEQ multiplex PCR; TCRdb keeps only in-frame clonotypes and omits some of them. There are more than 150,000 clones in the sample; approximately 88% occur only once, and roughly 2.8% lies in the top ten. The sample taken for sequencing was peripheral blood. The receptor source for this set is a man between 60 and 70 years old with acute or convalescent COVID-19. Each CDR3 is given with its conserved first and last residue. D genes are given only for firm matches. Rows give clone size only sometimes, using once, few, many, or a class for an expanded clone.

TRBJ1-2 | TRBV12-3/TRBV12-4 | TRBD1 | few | TGTGCCAGCAGGACAGGGGGGGGTGGCTACACCTTC | CASRTGGGGYTF
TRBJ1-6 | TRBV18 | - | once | TGTGCCAGCTCACCCCTTGGTTCAGAAAATTCACCCCTCCACTTT | CASSPLGSENSPLHF
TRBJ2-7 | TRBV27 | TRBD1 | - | TGTGCCAGCAGTGTCCGGGACAGGGAGGGGGAGCAGTACTTC | CASSVRDREGEQYF
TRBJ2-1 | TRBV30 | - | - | TGTGCCTGGGTCCGGGGTACCTACAATGAGCAGTTCTTC | CAWVRGTYNEQFF
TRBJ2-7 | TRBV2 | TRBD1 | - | TGTGCCAGCACCACGGACAGGGATCTACGCGAGCAGTACTTC | CASTTDRDLREQYF
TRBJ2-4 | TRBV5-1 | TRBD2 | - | TGCGCCAGCAGCCCTAGCGGGGGGCCGGAAAACATTCAGTACTTC | CASSPSGGPENIQYF
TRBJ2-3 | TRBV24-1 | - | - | TGTGCCACCAGTGATATACTACAGGGCCTTAGCACAGATACGCAGTATTTT | CATSDILQGLSTDTQYF
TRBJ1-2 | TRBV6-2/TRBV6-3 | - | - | TGTGCCAGCAGTGACGGGACACGGTATGGCTACACCTTC | CASSDGTRYGYTF
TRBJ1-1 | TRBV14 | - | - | TGTGCCAGCAGCCCCCGAGGTCGGGGTTGGACTGAAGCTTTCTTT | CASSPRGRGWTEAFF
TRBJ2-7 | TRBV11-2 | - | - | TGTGCCAGCAGCTTAGATCACCTCCGCAGCTCCTACGAGCAGTACTTC | CASSLDHLRSSYEQYF
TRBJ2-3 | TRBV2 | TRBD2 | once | TGTGCCACCCGGGGGGACCGCACAGATACGCAGTATTTT | CATRGDRTDTQYF
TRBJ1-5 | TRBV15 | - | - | TGTGCCACCAGCAGAGGGCAGGTGAATCAGCCCCAGCATTTT | CATSRGQVNQPQHF
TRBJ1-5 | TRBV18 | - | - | TGTGCCAGCTCACCACTAGGGGGGGCAAGTCAGCCCCAGCATTTT | CASSPLGGASQPQHF
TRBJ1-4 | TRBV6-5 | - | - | TGTGCCAGCAGCCGGGGTGCAACTAATGAAAAACTGTTTTTT | CASSRGATNEKLFF
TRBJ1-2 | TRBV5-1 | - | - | TGCGCCAGCAGCTCGGACATGAACTATGGCTACACCTTC | CASSSDMNYGYTF
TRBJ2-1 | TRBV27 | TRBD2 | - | TGTGCCAGCAGTTTATCACTAGCGGGGTTTTACAATGAGCAGTTCTTC | CASSLSLAGFYNEQFF
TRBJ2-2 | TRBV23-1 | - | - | TGCGCCAGCAGTCAATCAGGCCAGGCGGGAACCGGGGAGCTGTTTTTT | CASSQSGQAGTGELFF
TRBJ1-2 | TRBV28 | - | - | TGTGCCAGCAGTTTATACGGCTATGGCTACACCTTC | CASSLYGYGYTF
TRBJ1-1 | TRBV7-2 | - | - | TGTGCCAGCAGCTTGGGGTCAGGCAGGGGTACTGAAGCTTTCTTT | CASSLGSGRGTEAFF
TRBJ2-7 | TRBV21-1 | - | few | TGTGCCAGCAGCAATCTGGTACAGCCCTACGAGCAGTACTTC | CASSNLVQPYEQYF
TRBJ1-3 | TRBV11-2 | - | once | TGTGCCAGCAGCTTACTGCCAGGGCCTGGAGGAAACACCATATATTTT | CASSLLPGPGGNTIYF
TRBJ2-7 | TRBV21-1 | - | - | TGTGCCAGCAGTTTCCGGGGTAAGAACGTCGAGCAGTACTTC | CASSFRGKNVEQYF
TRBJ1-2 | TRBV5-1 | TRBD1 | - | TGCGCCAGCAGCTTGGGACAGGGGGCCGGTGGCTACACCTTC | CASSLGQGAGGYTF
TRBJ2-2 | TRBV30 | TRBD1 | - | TGTGCCTGGAGTGTAGGGGGCACCACCGGGGAGCTGTTTTTT | CAWSVGGTTGELFF
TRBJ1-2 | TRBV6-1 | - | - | TGTGCCAGCAGTGAAAAGGGACAAGACTATGGCTACACCTTC | CASSEKGQDYGYTF
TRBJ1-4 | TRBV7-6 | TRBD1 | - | TGTGCCAGCAGCTTAGACGTACGGACAGGGGCTAATGAAAAACTGTTTTTT | CASSLDVRTGANEKLFF
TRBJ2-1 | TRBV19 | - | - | TGTGCCAGTAGTCTCGGACTCAATGAGCAGTTCTTC | CASSLGLNEQFF
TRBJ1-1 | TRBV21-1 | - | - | TGTGCCAGCAGCAAAAAGGCGGATAACACTGAAGCTTTCTTT | CASSKKADNTEAFF
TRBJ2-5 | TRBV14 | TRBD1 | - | TGTGCCAGCAGCCAAGGGACAGGGCTCCATCAAGAGACCCAGTACTTC | CASSQGTGLHQETQYF
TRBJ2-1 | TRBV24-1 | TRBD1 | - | TGTGCCACCAGCACCGGGACAGGTCCCTACAATGAGCAGTTCTTC | CATSTGTGPYNEQFF
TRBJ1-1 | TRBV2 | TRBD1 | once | TGTGCCAGCAGGAGACAGGGATTAACTGAAGCTTTCTTT | CASRRQGLTEAFF
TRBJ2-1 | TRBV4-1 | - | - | TGCGCCAGCAGCCAAGAGGGCAGGCCCAGATACAATGAGCAGTTCTTC | CASSQEGRPRYNEQFF
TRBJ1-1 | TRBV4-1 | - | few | TGCGCCAGCAGCCAGGCCCACTCGGGGTTGGCTGAAGCTTTCTTT | CASSQAHSGLAEAFF
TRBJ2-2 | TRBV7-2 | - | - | TGTGCCAGCAGTCTCTACGTAGGGGTGGCCGGGGAGCTGTTTTTT | CASSLYVGVAGELFF
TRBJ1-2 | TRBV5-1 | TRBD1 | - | TGCGCCAGCAGCTTAGGGGGCGCGGACTATGGCTACACCTTC | CASSLGGADYGYTF
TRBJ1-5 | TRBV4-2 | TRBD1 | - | TGTGCCAGCAGCCAGCGACAGGGGGTGGTGGAGCCCCAGCATTTT | CASSQRQGVVEPQHF
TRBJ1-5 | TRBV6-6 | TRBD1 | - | TGTGCCAGCAGTCCCGGGACAGGGCGTAATAGCAATCAGCCCCAGCATTTT | CASSPGTGRNSNQPQHF
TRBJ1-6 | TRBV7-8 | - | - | TGTGCCAGCAGCCCAGGAGGTAGCTCCTATAATTCACCCCTCCACTTT | CASSPGGSSYNSPLHF
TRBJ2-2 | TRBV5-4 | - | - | TGTGCCAGCAGCGTTGCGGGGACAGTCACCGGGGAGCTGTTTTTT | CASSVAGTVTGELFF
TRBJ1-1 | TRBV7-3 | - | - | TGTGCCAGCAGCTTAAATGGGGCTGGGAGGGGAACTGAAGCTTTCTTT | CASSLNGAGRGTEAFF
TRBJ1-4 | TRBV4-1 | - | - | TGCGCCAGCAGCCGATCCCAGGGAGGAACTAATGAAAAACTGTTTTTT | CASSRSQGGTNEKLFF
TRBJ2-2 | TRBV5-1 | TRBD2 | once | TGCGCCAGCAGCTTCGGGCGGGGGACCTCGAACACCGGGGAGCTGTTTTTT | CASSFGRGTSNTGELFF
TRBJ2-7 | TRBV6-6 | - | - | TGTGCCAGCAGTTACTCTTATGGACAGACCTACGAGCAGTACTTC | CASSYSYGQTYEQYF
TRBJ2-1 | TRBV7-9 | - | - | TGTGCCAGCAGCTTAACTGCTAGTCGGACGGGGTCCTACAATGAGCAGTTCTTC | CASSLTASRTGSYNEQFF
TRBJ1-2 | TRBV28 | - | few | TGTGCCAGCATTAGAGGGGGTTCATTAATAGAGGGCTACACCTTC | CASIRGGSLIEGYTF
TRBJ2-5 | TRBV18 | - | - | TGTGCCAGCTCACCAGCCCGAGGGTCCAAGACCCAGTACTTC | CASSPARGSKTQYF
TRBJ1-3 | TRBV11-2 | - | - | TGTGCCAGCAGCCCGTACTCTGGAAACACCATATATTTT | CASSPYSGNTIYF